This passage covers 26 T cell receptor beta chains from one sample sequenced in a study of blood T cell repertoires in COVID-19. Sequencing was performed with immunoSEQ multiplex PCR; in TCRdb, only in-frame clones are kept and a portion is missing. The sample carries under 150,000 clones, 60% to 80% recorded once. Sequenced material: peripheral blood. The receptors stem from a man aged 50 to 60 with active or convalescent COVID-19.

This chain links TRBV3-1 (or the pseudogene TRBV3-2) with TRBJ2-7, with 8 bases fitting TRBD2. CDR3 length: 15 residues. Germline CDR1 is LGHDT and CDR2 is YNNKEL (reference sequence). With V trimmed by 4 bases and J by 3 bases, 8 bases remained unmatched. The CDR3, as DNA: TGTGCCAGCAGCCCCAGGGGAGCGGGGGACTACGAGCAGTACTTC. It translates to CASSPRGAGDYEQYF.

The chain combines TRBV19 with TRBJ2-3, with TRBD1 as a possible D gene (5 bases). The ends were cut back, 4 bases at V and 1 base at J, with 9 bases in the middle. Germline loops: CDR1 LNHDA, CDR2 SQIVND (reference sequence). The CDR3 runs 14 residues. The CDR3 spells CASSRGYGTDTQYF. CDR3 coding DNA: TGTGCCAGTAGTAGGGGCTATGGCACAGATACGCAGTATTTT.

This clone was seen repeatedly, ten times or more. J is TRBJ2-7 and V is TRBV4-2, with 13 bases aligning to TRBD2. Looked up from germline, CDR1 is LGHNA and CDR2 is YNFKEQ. The ends lost 0 bases at V and 6 bases at J; junction bases unmatched: 5. CDR3 length: 16 amino acids. As DNA, the CDR3 is TGTGCCAGCAGCCAAGATGAGAGGACTAGCGGGAGCGAGCAGTACTTC. Protein product: CASSQDERTSGSEQYF.

The chain has TRBV5-1 and TRBJ1-2; D perhaps matches TRBD1 (6 bases). CDR3 size: 15 residues. Germline CDR1 is SGHRS and CDR2 is YFSETQ. V was trimmed by 3 bases and J by 6 bases, leaving 18 bases between them. The CDR3 sequence is CASSSSGPPGDGYTF. In nucleotides, the CDR3 is TGCGCCAGCAGCTCCTCGGGACCGCCAGGGGATGGCTACACCTTC. The variable domain in full, completed from reference TRBV5-1 and TRBJ1-2, reads KAGVTQTPRYLIKTRGQQVTLSCSPISGHRSVSWYQQTPGQGLQFLFEYFSETQRNKGNFPGRFSGRQFSNSRSEMNVSTLELGDSALYLCASSSSGPPGDGYTFGSGTRLTVV.

The chain combines TRBV5-8 with TRBJ2-1; D not resolved. The CDR3 is 16 residues long. Germline V CDR1 and CDR2: SGHTS, YDEGEE. Trimming removed 0 bases at V and 0 bases at J, with 10 bases between. The CDR3 protein is CASSLAGGSSYNEQFF. CDR3 bases: TGTGCCAGCAGCTTGGCCGGCGGTAGCTCCTACAATGAGCAGTTCTTC.

The chain combines TRBV6-2 or TRBV6-3 with TRBJ2-7, with 11 bases that match TRBD1. This CDR3 has 15 amino acids. V lost 0 bases and J lost 2; bases outside the gene matches: 0. Looked up from germline, CDR1 is MNHEY and CDR2 is SVGEGT. DNA for the CDR3: TGTGCCAGCAGTTACTCGGGACAGGGGGCCTACGAGCAGTACTTC. It encodes CASSYSGQGAYEQYF.

This clone has only a few counts. The CDR3: CAIRLAGETDTQYF. The CDR3 DNA is TGTGCCATCAGGTTAGCGGGGGAAACAGATACGCAGTATTTT. The genes are TRBV10-3 and TRBJ2-3; 9 bases agree with TRBD2. The CDR3 contains 14 residues. The trim removed 6 bases at V and 3 bases at J, leaving 4 bases unmatched. Germline V gene lookup returns CDR1 ENHRY and CDR2 SYGVKD.

This clone was seen more than once but under ten times. The V gene is TRBV7-8, the J gene TRBJ2-3; D is unresolved. Germline CDR1 SGHVS, CDR2 FQNEAQ. Trimming pared 2 bases from V and 2 bases from J, leaving 8 bases between. The CDR3 extends over 14 amino acids. The CDR3: CASSLTLVTDTQYF. The CDR3 region has the DNA TGTGCCAGCAGCTTAACTCTGGTCACAGATACGCAGTATTTT.

This clone is a singleton in its sample. The chain links TRBV19 to TRBJ1-2, with 7 bases identical to TRBD1. This CDR3 spans 14 amino acids. Germline values: CDR1 LNHDA, CDR2 SQIVND (reference sequence). The ends lost 3 bases at V and 5 bases at J; junction bases unmatched: 6. CDR3 nucleotides: TGTGCCAGTAGTATTGGACAGGAGGGGTATGGCTACACCTTC. Translating it yields CASSIGQEGYGYTF.

The chain recombines TRBV2 with TRBJ1-4; a weak D match, TRBD1 (5 bases). CDR3 length equals 15 residues. V was cut by 5 bases and J by 3 bases, with 13 bases left in between. Germline V gives CDR1 SNHLY, CDR2 FYNNEI. The CDR3 is CASSYKKGSNEKLFF. The CDR3 nucleotides read TGTGCCAGCAGTTATAAAAAGGGGTCTAATGAAAAACTGTTTTTT.

This clone was seen only once. This CDR3 reads CASSIQGPGELFF. CDR3 DNA: TGTGCCAGCAGTATACAGGGCCCCGGGGAGCTGTTTTTT. The rearrangement uses TRBV28 and TRBJ2-2; perhaps TRBD1 as D (6 bases). The length of the CDR3 is 13 residues. The germline V gene has CDR1 MDHEN and CDR2 SYDVKM. Trimming cost V 5 bases and J 6 bases, with 10 bases left between them. The variable domain in full, with the rest retrieved from reference TRBV28 and TRBJ2-2, is DVKVTQSSRYLVKRTGEKVFLECVQDMDHENMFWYRQDPGLGLRLIYFSYDVKMKEKGDIPEGYSVSREKKERFSLILESASTNQTSMYLCASSIQGPGELFFGEGSRLTVL.

V is TRBV24-1 and J is TRBJ2-3; 16 nucleotides align to TRBD2. The CDR3 is made up of 18 amino acids. CDR1 and CDR2 from the germline V gene are KGHDR and SFDVKD. Germline trimming cut 4 bases from V and 2 bases from J; bases unmatched to any gene: 5. The CDR3 region is CATSDPGTSGRATDTQYF. As DNA, the CDR3 is TGTGCCACCAGTGACCCTGGGACTAGCGGGAGGGCCACAGATACGCAGTATTTT.

The chain uses TRBV19 and TRBJ2-7; 9 positions agree with TRBD1. V lost 3 bases and J lost 5; bases outside the gene matches: 2. This CDR3 is 13 amino acids long. Germline-derived CDR1 and CDR2 are LNHDA and SQIVND (reference sequence). The CDR3 reads CASSIRQGDEQYF. The DNA of the CDR3 is TGTGCCAGTAGTATCAGACAGGGGGACGAGCAGTACTTC.

Concerning this clone itself: This sample also contains other DNA sequences that code for the same CDR3. The chain is built from TRBV19 and TRBJ2-2; maybe TRBD1 (5 bases). Trimming stripped 8 bases from V and 2 bases from J, with 9 bases between. Germline values: CDR1 LNHDA, CDR2 SQIVND (reference sequence). The CDR3 extends over 13 amino acids. In DNA form, the CDR3 reads TGTGCCAGTCGTCAGGGAAACACCGGGGAGCTGTTTTTT. It yields the protein CASRQGNTGELFF.

The genes are TRBV19 and TRBJ2-3, with a weak D call TRBD2 (6 bases). The CDR3 sequence is 14 residues long. V lost 5 bases and J lost 2, with 11 bases in between. Germline V gene data show CDR1 as LNHDA and CDR2 as SQIVND (reference sequence). CDR3 DNA sequence: TGTGCCAGTAGTGCGGGACTTACCACAGATACGCAGTATTTT. Translated, it gives CASSAGLTTDTQYF.

V is TRBV20-1 and J is TRBJ2-3; 7 nucleotides line up with TRBD2. Trimming cost V 3 bases and J 1 base; bases outside gene matches: 7. The CDR3 loop spans 15 amino acids. In germline, CDR1 is DFQATT, CDR2 SNEGSKA (reference sequence). The CDR3 protein is CSASISGGGTDTQYF. DNA of the CDR3: TGCAGTGCTAGTATTTCGGGAGGCGGCACAGATACGCAGTATTTT.

The rearrangement links TRBV2 to TRBJ2-2; no clear D gene. Trimming removed 5 bases from V and 4 bases from J, with 2 bases in between. Per germline, CDR1 SNHLY and CDR2 FYNNEI. CDR3 length equals 11 residues. The DNA of the CDR3 is TGTGCCAGCAGTCGCACCGGGGAGCTGTTTTTT. It specifies CASSRTGELFF.

The chain carries TRBV12-5 and TRBJ2-7; a possible D gene is TRBD1 (6 bases). Germline lookup yields CDR1 LGHNT and CDR2 FRNRAP. The CDR3 length is 13 residues. Trimming took 7 bases from V and 3 from J, leaving 13 bases between them. CDR3 residues: CASAPDSLYEQYF. The CDR3 region has the DNA TGTGCTAGTGCCCCGGACAGTCTCTACGAGCAGTACTTC.

The rearrangement joins TRBV3-1 (or the pseudogene TRBV3-2) to TRBJ2-1, with a possible D match to TRBD2 (6 bases). This CDR3 is 11 amino acids long. The V gene's germline CDR1 is LGHDT and CDR2 YNNKEL (reference sequence). V lost 4 bases to trimming and J lost 13 bases, with 11 bases between them. The CDR3 region is CASSLSGFQFF. Written as DNA, the CDR3 is TGTGCCAGCAGCCTAAGCGGGTTCCAGTTCTTC.

This CDR3 is CASSLLGATGGHYGYTF. CDR3 DNA: TGTGCCAGCAGTTTATTGGGGGCGACAGGGGGCCACTATGGCTACACCTTC. The V call is TRBV27, the J call TRBJ1-2; 10 bases agree with TRBD1. The V gene's germline CDR1 is MNHEY and CDR2 SMNVEV (reference sequence). The J segment lost 3 bases and the V segment lost 1 base, leaving 8 bases of the junction unmatched. The CDR3 is 17 amino acids.

V is TRBV18 and J is TRBJ2-5; tentatively, D is TRBD2 (5 bases). V lost 6 bases and J 5 bases, leaving 19 bases between the germline ends. The CDR3 runs 15 residues. The germline CDR1 and CDR2 sequences are KGHSH and LQKENI. CDR3 residues: CASSPGVGYEETQYF. The CDR3 DNA follows: TGTGCCAGCTCGCCCGGGGTAGGGTACGAGGAGACCCAGTACTTC.

The V gene is TRBV7-3, the J gene TRBJ2-2, with D perhaps TRBD1 (6 bases). Trimming pared 5 bases from V and 5 bases from J, leaving 15 bases between. This CDR3 contains 15 residues. CDR1 is SGHTA, CDR2 FQGTGA, per germline. CDR3: CASSLMTRGTGELFF. The CDR3 coding sequence is TGTGCCAGCAGCCTAATGACAAGGGGGACCGGGGAGCTGTTTTTT.

This chain connects TRBV3-1 (or the pseudogene TRBV3-2) to TRBJ2-3; TRBD2 matches at 11 bases. V was clipped by 2 bases and J by 4 bases; unmatched bases: 2. This CDR3 region has 15 residues. Germline V gene sequence: CDR1 LGHDT, CDR2 YNNKEL (reference sequence). DNA for the CDR3: TGTGCCAGCAGCCAAACTAGCGGGAGTGCAGATACGCAGTATTTT. It encodes CASSQTSGSADTQYF.

This clone was detected only once. V gene TRBV18 combines with J gene TRBJ2-7; the match to TRBD1 covers 7 bases. The CDR3 runs 17 residues. Germline CDR1 is KGHSH and CDR2 is LQKENI. Trimming removed 3 bases from V and 4 bases from J; junction bases left unmatched: 15. The CDR3 DNA reads TGTGCCAGCTCACCGTCCTCGACAGGGTCCAGTGCGTACGAGCAGTACTTC. Translation gives CASSPSSTGSSAYEQYF.

The CDR3 DNA reads as TGTGCCAGCAGCTCGAGAGGCAGGGCGAACACCGGGGAGCTGTTTTTT. This gives the protein CASSSRGRANTGELFF. The gene calls are TRBV11-2 and TRBJ2-2; D is possibly TRBD1 (5 bases). Germline CDR1 is SGHAT and CDR2 is FQNNGV. V lost 4 bases to trimming and J lost 0 bases, with 12 bases between them. This CDR3 has 16 amino acids. Variable domain in full (rest from reference TRBV11-2 and TRBJ2-2): EAGVAQSPRYKIIEKRQSVAFWCNPISGHATLYWYQQILGQGPKLLIQFQNNGVVDDSQLPKDRFSAERLKGVDSTLKIQPAKLEDSAVYLCASSSRGRANTGELFFGEGSRLTVL.

With regard to this clone: The same CDR3 is also encoded by other DNA sequences in this sample. The chain uses TRBV9 and TRBJ2-1; a possible D gene is TRBD2 (6 bases). Germline loops: CDR1 SGDLS, CDR2 YYNGEE. There are 15 residues in the CDR3. Between the trimmed V and J ends, which lost 2 bases and 0 bases, there was a span of 9 bases. The chain's CDR3 is CASSVGGGSYNEQFF. CDR3 bases: TGTGCCAGCAGCGTGGGGGGAGGCTCCTACAATGAGCAGTTCTTC.